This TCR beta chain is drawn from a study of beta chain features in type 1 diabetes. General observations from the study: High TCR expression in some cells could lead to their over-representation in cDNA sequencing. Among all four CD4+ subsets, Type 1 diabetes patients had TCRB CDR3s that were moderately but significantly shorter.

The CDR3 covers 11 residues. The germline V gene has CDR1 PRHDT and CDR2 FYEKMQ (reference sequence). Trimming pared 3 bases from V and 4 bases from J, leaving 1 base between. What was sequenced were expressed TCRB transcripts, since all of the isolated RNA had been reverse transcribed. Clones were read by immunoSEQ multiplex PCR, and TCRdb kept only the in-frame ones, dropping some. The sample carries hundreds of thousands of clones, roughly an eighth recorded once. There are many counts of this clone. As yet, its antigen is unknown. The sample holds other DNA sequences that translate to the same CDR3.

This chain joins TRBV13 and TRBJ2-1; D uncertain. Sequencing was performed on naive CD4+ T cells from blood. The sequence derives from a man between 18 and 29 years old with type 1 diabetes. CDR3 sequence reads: CASSFYNEQFF. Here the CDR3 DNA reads TGTGCCAGCAGCTTTTACAATGAGCAGTTCTTC.